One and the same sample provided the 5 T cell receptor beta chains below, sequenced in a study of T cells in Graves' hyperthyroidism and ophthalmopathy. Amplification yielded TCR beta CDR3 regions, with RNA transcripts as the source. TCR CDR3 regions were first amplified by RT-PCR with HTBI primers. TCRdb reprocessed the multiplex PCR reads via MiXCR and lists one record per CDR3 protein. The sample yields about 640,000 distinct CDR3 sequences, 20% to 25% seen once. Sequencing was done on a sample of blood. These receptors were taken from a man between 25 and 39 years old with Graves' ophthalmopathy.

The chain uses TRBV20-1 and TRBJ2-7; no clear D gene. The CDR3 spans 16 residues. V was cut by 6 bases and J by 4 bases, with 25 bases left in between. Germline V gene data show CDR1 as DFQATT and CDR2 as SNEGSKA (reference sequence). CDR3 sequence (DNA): TGCAGTGCCGTAGAAGGCAGCAGACCCAAACCTTACGAGCAGTACTTC. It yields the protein CSAVEGSRPKPYEQYF.

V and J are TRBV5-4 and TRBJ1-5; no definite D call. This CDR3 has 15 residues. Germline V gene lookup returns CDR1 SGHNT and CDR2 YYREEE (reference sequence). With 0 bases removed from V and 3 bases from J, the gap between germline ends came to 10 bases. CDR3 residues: CASSLDAGANQPQHF. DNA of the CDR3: TGTGCCAGCAGCTTGGATGCGGGTGCCAATCAGCCCCAGCATTTT.

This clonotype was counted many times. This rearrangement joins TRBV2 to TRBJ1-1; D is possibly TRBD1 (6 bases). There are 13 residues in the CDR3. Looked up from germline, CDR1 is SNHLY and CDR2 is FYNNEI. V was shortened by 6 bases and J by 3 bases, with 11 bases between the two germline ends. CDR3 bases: TGTGCCAGCAGGCGACAGGAGCACACTGAAGCTTTCTTT. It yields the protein CASRRQEHTEAFF.

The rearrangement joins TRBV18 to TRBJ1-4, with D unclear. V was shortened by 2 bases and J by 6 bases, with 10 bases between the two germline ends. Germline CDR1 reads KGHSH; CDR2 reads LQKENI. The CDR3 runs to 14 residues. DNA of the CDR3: TGTGCCAGCTCACCAAGCACCTTAGATGAAAAACTGTTTTTT. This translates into CASSPSTLDEKLFF.

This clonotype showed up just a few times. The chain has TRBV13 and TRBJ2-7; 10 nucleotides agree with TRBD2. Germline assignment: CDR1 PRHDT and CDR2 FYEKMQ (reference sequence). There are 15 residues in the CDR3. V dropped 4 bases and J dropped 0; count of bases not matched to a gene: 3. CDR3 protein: CASSSGTSASYEQYF. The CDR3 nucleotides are TGTGCCAGCAGCTCTGGGACTAGCGCCTCCTACGAGCAGTACTTC.